This TCR beta chain was retrieved from a study of OX40 agonist ivuxolimab in advanced cancers. Regarding the complete study: Ivuxolimab was an agonistic, fully human IgG2 monoclonal antibody directed against OX40 (CD134), a costimulatory receptor. Intravenous ivuxolimab was administered to patients every 2 weeks at six dose levels: 0.01, 0.1, 0.3, 1.5, 3 and 10 mg/kg. Of the approximately 54 patients in dose escalation, around 19 had hepatocellular carcinoma, approximately 15 had melanoma, 9 had renal cell carcinoma and 9 had head and neck cancer. A male proportion of roughly 85% and a mean age of approximately 62 years, ranging from 23 to 79, were recorded for the dose-escalation cohort. Prior anti-PD-1, anti-PD-L1 or anti-CTLA-4 therapy was permitted, and checkpoint inhibitors had been received by under 50% of dose-escalation patients. Partial responses occurred in three dose-escalation patients: two with cutaneous melanoma and one with hepatocellular carcinoma. The purpose of peripheral TCRbeta sequencing was to test whether ivuxolimab changed TCR sequence diversity and led to clonal T-cell expansion. The paper covers the monotherapy dose-escalation part of the phase I ivuxolimab trial, which included N of about 51 patients.

With respect to this clone: This receptor's antigen is unknown. There are no base qualities to consult, and no much larger clone falls within one base.

For sequencing of the TCRbeta CDR3 region, genomic DNA was extracted from the sorted cells. The immunoSEQ Assay was used to sequence the TCRbeta CDR3 regions. The table comes from immuneACCESS by way of TCRdb, which keeps in-frame sequences with V and J called. Part of the clones is missing from these tables; in studies checked, under half for an unresolved V gene and the rest for unknown reasons. This sample holds around 60,000 clones; roughly 86% were observed only once. The ten largest make up roughly 1% of the sample. CDR1 and CDR2, per the germline V gene, are ENHRY and SYGVKD. Measured from the cysteine to the phenylalanine, the CDR3 is 13 residues long. Of all the DNA, just the CDR3 is kept, 39 bases in frame from base 1. Ends trimmed: V by 6 bases, J by 1 base; bases unmatched to a gene: 1. Overall study results and their limits: The antigen specificity of the peripheral T cells that underwent clonal expansion was not determined. Low levels of normalized T-cell clonal expansion were also seen in some patients who did not respond. In the 0.1-3.0 mg/kg groups, partial responders were among the patients with the lowest normalized peripheral clonal expansion, particularly in CD8+ T cells. At doses of 0.1 to 3.0 mg/kg, clonal expansion of both CD4+ and CD8+ T cells in blood was seen between baseline and week 6. After ivuxolimab, CD8+ T cells had more expanded clones than CD4+ T cells on average.

The trial excluded patients who had a history of autoimmune disease or who were on systemic immunosuppression. Peripheral blood for TCR sequencing was collected from all dose cohorts at baseline, on cycle 4 day 1, and on cycle 7 day 1. Samples came from an open-label, multicenter, first-in-human phase I dose-escalation trial of ivuxolimab. Adults with locally advanced or metastatic melanoma, renal cell, hepatocellular, or head and neck squamous cell carcinoma were enrolled in the trial. Before TCR sequencing, CD4+ and CD8+ T cells were separately sorted from peripheral blood. Here the chain combines TRBV10-3 and TRBJ1-1, with 8 bases aligning to TRBD1. Here the sequenced sample was CD4+ or CD8+ T cells sorted from blood, taken in a trial of the OX40 agonist ivuxolimab. This sequence was found in an adult with an advanced solid tumor such as melanoma, head and neck, liver or kidney cancer. The CDR3 protein is CAIRDRENTEAFF. The DNA reads as follows: TGTGCCATCAGGGACAGGGAGAACACTGAAGCTTTCTTT.